A selection of T cell receptor beta chains follows, all from one sample in a study of blood T cell repertoires in COVID-19. Assay: immunoSEQ multiplex PCR; the TCRdb copy retains only in-frame clones and omits some. The sample includes fewer than 250,000 clones, 65% to 90% of them seen just once. Sequenced input: PBMCs or T cells enriched from blood (not recorded which). Receptors were obtained from a woman between 50 and 59 years old with acute COVID-19. Both conserved end residues are part of each CDR3. Fields, in order: V gene, J gene, D gene, clone size, CDR3 protein, CDR3 DNA. The D gene is left open where the match is weak. The size field is filled for only some rows; it gives once, few, many or a size class.

TRBV18	TRBJ1-1	TRBD1	NA	CASSSAGTANTEAFF	TGTGCCAGCTCATCGGCCGGGACAGCGAACACTGAAGCTTTCTTT
TRBV4-3	TRBJ2-3	TRBD2	NA	CASSQDPGLAGPGDTQYF	TGCGCCAGCAGCCAAGATCCGGGACTAGCGGGGCCCGGGGATACGCAGTATTTT
TRBV7-8	TRBJ2-7	TRBD2	NA	CASSRTSEAYEQYF	TGTGCCAGCAGCAGGACTAGCGAGGCCTACGAGCAGTACTTC
TRBV29-1	TRBJ1-4	NA	NA	CSVADEKLFF	TGCAGCGTTGCGGATGAAAAACTGTTTTTT
TRBV21-1	TRBJ2-7	NA	few	CASSKARGQVSYEQYF	TGTGCCAGCAGCAAAGCTCGGGGACAGGTCTCCTACGAGCAGTACTTC
TRBV5-1	TRBJ1-2	NA	NA	CASSLQGSGYTF	TGCGCCAGCAGCTTACAGGGAAGTGGCTACACCTTC
TRBV10-1	TRBJ2-7	NA	once	CASSLTGTPWGEQYF	TGCGCCAGCAGTCTTACCGGGACTCCCTGGGGTGAGCAGTACTTC
TRBV5-1	TRBJ2-2	TRBD1	few	CASSWDRGSTGELFF	TGCGCCAGCAGCTGGGACAGGGGCTCCACCGGGGAGCTGTTTTTT
TRBV4-3	TRBJ2-1	TRBD1	NA	CASSQLRQGRGEQFF	TGCGCCAGCAGCCAATTGAGACAGGGGCGCGGTGAGCAGTTCTTC
TRBV6-2/TRBV6-3	TRBJ1-5	TRBD1	NA	CASSYRDRGQPQHF	TGTGCCAGCAGTTACAGGGACAGGGGGCAGCCCCAGCATTTT
TRBV5-8	TRBJ1-1	NA	NA	CASSLGILPGVGDTEAFF	TGTGCCAGCAGCTTGGGAATATTGCCGGGGGTAGGCGACACTGAAGCTTTCTTT
TRBV5-5	TRBJ2-1	TRBD2	NA	CASSLATSGLNEQFF	TGTGCCAGCAGCTTGGCCACTAGCGGGCTCAATGAGCAGTTCTTC
TRBV19	TRBJ2-1	NA	NA	CASSMGQIYNEQFF	TGTGCCAGTAGTATGGGCCAGATTTACAATGAGCAGTTCTTC
TRBV5-4	TRBJ2-7	NA	NA	CASSIGESYEQYF	TGTGCCAGCAGCATAGGGGAATCCTACGAGCAGTACTTC
TRBV3-1/TRBV3-2	TRBJ2-7	TRBD1	few	CASSQGAGGSYEQYF	TGTGCCAGCAGCCAAGGAGCAGGGGGCTCCTACGAGCAGTACTTC
TRBV4-1	TRBJ2-3	TRBD2	NA	CASSQGPVSGGTDTQYF	TGCGCCAGCAGCCAAGGACCGGTGTCGGGGGGAACAGATACGCAGTATTTT
TRBV4-2	TRBJ1-5	TRBD1	NA	CASSQGTGNSNQPQHF	TGTGCCAGCAGCCAAGGGACAGGGAATAGCAATCAGCCCCAGCATTTT
TRBV29-1	TRBJ1-2	NA	NA	CSVVADYGYTF	TGCAGCGTTGTGGCAGACTATGGCTACACCTTC
TRBV2	TRBJ2-1	NA	NA	CASSRDRNNEQFF	TGTGCCAGCAGCCGGGATCGTAACAATGAGCAGTTCTTC
TRBV7-2	TRBJ1-2	NA	NA	CASSLDQNYGYTF	TGTGCCAGCAGCTTAGATCAGAACTATGGCTACACCTTC
TRBV29-1	TRBJ1-1	NA	NA	CSVLGQGWTEAFF	TGCAGCGTTTTGGGGCAGGGATGGACTGAAGCTTTCTTT
TRBV18	TRBJ1-1	TRBD1	NA	CASSLTGDEAFF	TGTGCCAGCTCATTGACAGGGGACGAAGCTTTCTTT
TRBV7-9	TRBJ2-5	NA	NA	CASSLTPSGGETQYF	TGTGCCAGCAGCTTAACACCTTCCGGGGGAGAGACCCAGTACTTC
TRBV19	TRBJ1-5	NA	NA	CASSTVGDQPQHF	TGTGCCAGTAGTACGGTAGGGGATCAGCCCCAGCATTTT
TRBV18	TRBJ1-5	NA	NA	CASSLVGDSNQPQHF	TGTGCCAGCTCACTAGTCGGAGATAGCAATCAGCCCCAGCATTTT
TRBV7-9	TRBJ1-1	NA	NA	CASSLQMNTEAFF	TGTGCCAGCAGCTTACAGATGAACACTGAAGCTTTCTTT
TRBV9	TRBJ2-2	TRBD2	NA	CASSVSGGFDTGELFF	TGTGCCAGCAGCGTTAGCGGGGGGTTCGACACCGGGGAGCTGTTTTTT
TRBV5-1	TRBJ2-2	NA	NA	CASSLASGQRSGELFF	TGCGCCAGCAGCTTGGCCTCCGGACAGCGGTCCGGGGAGCTGTTTTTT
TRBV7-6	TRBJ1-3	TRBD1	few	CASSGTGFSGNTIYF	TGTGCCAGCAGCGGGACAGGGTTTTCTGGAAACACCATATATTTT
TRBV14	TRBJ1-4	NA	once	CASSGSLNEKLFF	TGTGCCAGCAGCGGCAGTTTAAATGAAAAACTGTTTTTT
TRBV25-1	TRBJ2-2	NA	once	CASSDSSRGSGELFF	TGTGCCAGCAGTGATAGCAGTCGGGGTAGCGGGGAGCTGTTTTTT
TRBV7-6	TRBJ2-5	NA	once	CASSLAGTFETQYF	TGTGCCAGCAGCTTAGCGGGCACCTTTGAGACCCAGTACTTC
TRBV18	TRBJ1-4	TRBD1	NA	CASSLDGLQGEKLFF	TGTGCCAGCTCGCTAGACGGTTTACAGGGGGAAAAACTGTTTTTT
TRBV13	TRBJ2-1	NA	NA	CASSLRGSTYNEQFF	TGTGCCAGCAGCTTACGGGGGTCTACGTACAATGAGCAGTTCTTC
TRBV2	TRBJ1-1	NA	NA	CASSGGGAEAFF	TGTGCCAGCAGTGGAGGGGGAGCTGAAGCTTTCTTT